This T cell receptor beta chain was sequenced for a study of CD8 T cells in Susac syndrome (dated by TCRdb to about 2019). Context from the whole study: Among the Susac syndrome patients who were sequenced, clinically active disease was present in roughly six and clinical remission was observed in 8 or 9. At blood withdrawal, Susac syndrome patients were therapy-naive, treated with corticosteroids (with IVIg additionally given to some), or treated with IVIg alone. Repertoire sequencing was used to test whether CD8+ T cell activation and differentiation in Susac syndrome was antigen driven.

RNA was extracted using the RNeasy kit, and about 0.5 to 1 ug of the RNA was reverse transcribed with random hexamers. The immunoSEQ multiplex PCR assay, which covers 54 Vbeta and 13 Jbeta segments, was used to amplify TCR beta CDR3 regions. PCR amplification bias was corrected using a synthetic template baseline for primer optimization and computational correction. The paper's data handling went like this. Reads were annotated to V, D and J genes according to IMGT and were analyzed with immunoSEQ Analyzer, with only productive sequences retained. To calculate clonality, Shannon entropy was normalized by log2 of the number of productive unique sequences and then subtracted from one. For each patient and control, public and private clones were evaluated within the 100 most prevalent clones. A clone was defined as Susac-specific if it was absent from the healthy and MS cohorts, from over a thousand published viral clones and from other ImmuneACCESS disease sequences. TCRdb ran its own pipeline on the public reads, namely fastp trimming at Q25 and MiXCR clone calling, and kept in-frame beta chains. Merged by CDR3 protein, the rows form single entries marked with the most common genes and DNA. TCRdb, not the authors, supplied the V and J calls. The table for this sample lists 200,000 or so distinct CDR3 sequences; almost 96% of them were counted only once. The biggest ten clones account for 0.075% to 0.1% of the sample.

What the work shows at the level of the full study, not this receptor alone: In the CD4+ T cell repertoire of Susac syndrome patients, clonal expansion was not detected. The number of individuals in the TCR sequencing and HLA analysis was acknowledged as relatively small.

A remark on this clonotype: No antigen is known for it. Per-base qualities were not stored, and no clone one base away is much larger.

High-throughput TCR beta sequencing profiled peripheral blood CD8+ and CD4+ T cells from healthy donors, Susac syndrome patients and multiple sclerosis patients. Susac syndrome patients met recently defined diagnostic criteria for definite or probable disease. CD8+ TEMRA cells were enriched by FACS, while bulk CD8+ and CD4+ T cells were purified by magnetic negative isolation. Blood was drawn into EDTA tubes, processed within 24 hours, and PBMCs were isolated by density gradient centrifugation. PBMCs intended for TCR sequencing were cryopreserved in liquid nitrogen and thawed later in a water bath at 37 degrees C. The sorted or isolated CD4+, CD8+ and CD8+ TEMRA cells had a purity of 90% or higher. The receptor was isolated from a human donor with Susac syndrome. The specimen sequenced was CD4+ T cells from PBMCs.

The DNA is as follows: TGTGCCAGCAGCCAAGACGCCGGTAGCTCCTACAATGAGCAGTTCTTC. The encoded protein is CASSQDAGSSYNEQFF. The sequence joins TRBV3-1 to TRBJ2-1, with the D gene uncertain. The CDR3, from cysteine to phenylalanine, totals 16 residues. Only the CDR3 portion is preserved as DNA: 48 bases, with reading frame beginning at the first base. Per the germline V gene (reference sequence), LGHDT is the CDR1 and YNNKEL is the CDR2. Trimming takes 0 bases from V and 0 bases from J, and the germline ends sit 9 bases apart.